These 15 T cell receptor beta chains were sequenced from one sample in a study of CD4 T cells in relation to SARS-CoV-2 and coronaviruses. Before the COVID-19 pandemic, during about 2011-2019, CD4+ T cells were taken from unexposed donors. CD4+ T cells were isolated from the cells after around 9 days of culture. Their antigens are not known. TCRdb's table, derived via immunoSEQ multiplex PCR, lists solely in-frame clones and lacks some. The sample yields 18,000 or so clones, about 80% seen once. Sequencing input: CD4+ T cells from PBMCs, cultured in vitro. The receptors derive from a human donor in good health.

The chain combines TRBV11-2 with TRBJ2-5, with D unclear. V was pared by 1 base and J by 2 bases, with 5 bases between. Germline values: CDR1 SGHAT, CDR2 FQNNGV. The CDR3 loop spans 13 amino acids. The CDR3 is CASSLGFQETQYF. CDR3 bases: TGTGCCAGCAGCTTAGGTTTTCAAGAGACCCAGTACTTC.

The chain carries TRBV10-3 and TRBJ2-1; D call uncertain. The CDR3 is made up of 15 amino acids. Trimming removed 5 bases at V and 2 bases at J, with 13 bases between. CDR1 and CDR2 (germline): ENHRY, SYGVKD. This CDR3 is CAISPSRPAYNEQFF. The CDR3 bases are TGTGCCATCAGTCCTTCTCGGCCGGCCTACAATGAGCAGTTCTTC.

The DNA for the CDR3 is TGCGCCAGCAGCCAAGATTTCCGGGACGGATACGAGCAGTACTTC. Translated, it gives CASSQDFRDGYEQYF. V usage is TRBV4-1 and J usage is TRBJ2-7; D might be TRBD1 or TRBD2, each matching 5 bases. Trimming cost V 0 bases and J 4 bases, with 13 bases left between them. The germline CDR1 and CDR2 sequences are MGHRA and YSYEKL. The CDR3 sequence is 15 residues long.

The chain employs TRBV5-1 and TRBJ1-4; no clear D gene. The CDR3 covers 14 residues. Germline V gives CDR1 SGHRS, CDR2 YFSETQ. Deletions cut 2 bases from V and 3 bases from J, with 8 bases between. The CDR3 DNA follows: TGCGCCAGCAGCTTCACACGGGCTAATGAAAAACTGTTTTTT. This encodes CASSFTRANEKLFF.

The chain joins TRBV6-6 to TRBJ2-2; D is uncertain. Germline assignment: CDR1 MNHNY and CDR2 SVGAGI (reference sequence). The CDR3 runs 12 residues. Deletions cut 7 bases from V and 4 bases from J, with 7 bases between. For the CDR3, the DNA is TGTGCCAGCAAGGGAAGCACCGGGGAGCTGTTTTTT. Amino acids: CASKGSTGELFF.

This clone is classed as medium-sized. The chain is built from TRBV9 and TRBJ1-4; possibly TRBD1 for D (6 bases). The CDR3 runs 15 residues. Germline lookup yields CDR1 SGDLS and CDR2 YYNGEE. V was shortened by 3 bases and J by 8 bases, with 17 bases between the two germline ends. CDR3 DNA sequence: TGTGCCAGCAGCGCCCACAGGGACATTGGAGAAAAACTGTTTTTT. Its protein product is CASSAHRDIGEKLFF.

This clone appeared once. The rearrangement links TRBV28 to TRBJ2-7, with D unresolved. Trimming shortened V by 7 bases and J by 3 bases, and 16 bases separated the two germline ends. The CDR3 is made up of 14 amino acids. The germline V gene encodes CDR1 MDHEN and CDR2 SYDVKM. This chain's CDR3 is CASNPGLGYYEQYF. CDR3 DNA sequence: TGTGCCAGCAATCCGGGCCTTGGATACTACGAGCAGTACTTC. The full variable domain, in which reference TRBV28 and TRBJ2-7 provide the parts outside the CDR3, is DVKVTQSSRYLVKRTGEKVFLECVQDMDHENMFWYRQDPGLGLRLIYFSYDVKMKEKGDIPEGYSVSREKKERFSLILESASTNQTSMYLCASNPGLGYYEQYFGPGTRLTVT.

The rearrangement joins TRBV6-2 or TRBV6-3 to TRBJ2-7; 8 nucleotides match TRBD1. Per germline, CDR1 MNHEY and CDR2 SVGEGT. Trimming at V came to 5 bases and at J to 2 bases, leaving 5 bases not matched to a gene. This CDR3 has 14 amino acids. CDR3 sequence (DNA): TGTGCCAGCAGTAACCGGGACAGGACCTACGAGCAGTACTTC. Protein: CASSNRDRTYEQYF.

This clone occurred a few times. The chain carries TRBV30 and TRBJ1-5; D is perhaps TRBD1 (6 bases). CDR1 and CDR2 (germline): GTSNPN, SVGIG (reference sequence). V lost 5 bases and J lost 6, with 17 bases in between. CDR3 length equals 14 residues. This CDR3 reads CAWSREGGIQPQHF. CDR3 nucleotides: TGTGCCTGGTCGAGGGAAGGGGGTATTCAGCCCCAGCATTTT.

The DNA for the CDR3 is TGTGCCACCAGTGACCCGAGCGGGGCGTACAATGAGCAGTTCTTC. Translating gives CATSDPSGAYNEQFF. The V call is TRBV24-1, the J call TRBJ2-1; 7 bases align to TRBD2. CDR3 size: 15 residues. V lost 4 bases and J lost 4; bases outside the gene matches: 6. Germline V CDR1 and CDR2: KGHDR, SFDVKD.

The chain uses TRBV14 and TRBJ1-2; TRBD1 matches at 8 bases. Trimming removed 1 base from V and 2 bases from J; junction bases left unmatched: 3. The CDR3 loop spans 15 amino acids. Germline CDR1 reads SGHDN; CDR2 reads FVKESK. Here the CDR3 reads CASSQGDRINYGYTF. DNA of the CDR3: TGTGCCAGCAGCCAAGGGGACAGGATAAACTATGGCTACACCTTC.

The V call is TRBV5-4, the J call TRBJ2-2, with D unclear. There are 17 residues in the CDR3. Looked up from germline, CDR1 is SGHNT and CDR2 is YYREEE (reference sequence). V lost 0 bases to trimming and J lost 1 base, with 13 bases between them. The CDR3 protein is CASSLASGSRNTGELFF. DNA of the CDR3: TGTGCCAGCAGCTTGGCCAGTGGGTCAAGGAACACCGGGGAGCTGTTTTTT.

The CDR3 region is CASSAWGATYNEQFF. The CDR3 DNA is TGTGCCAGCAGCGCTTGGGGGGCGACCTACAATGAGCAGTTCTTC. This chain joins TRBV7-3 and TRBJ2-1, with D perhaps matching TRBD1 or TRBD2 (6 bases each). CDR3 length: 15 residues. V lost 5 bases and J lost 2, with 13 bases in between. Germline V gives CDR1 SGHTA, CDR2 FQGTGA.

This sequence joins TRBV10-2 and TRBJ1-1; possible D gene TRBD1, 5 bases. Germline V gene sequence: CDR1 WSHSY, CDR2 SAAADI. Between the trimmed V and J ends, which lost 2 bases and 2 bases, there was a span of 12 bases. CDR3 size: 15 residues. The CDR3 sequence is CASSEIGRANTEAFF. DNA of the CDR3: TGCGCCAGCAGTGAGATTGGCAGGGCTAACACTGAAGCTTTCTTT.

Only a few counts were recorded for this clone. The genes are TRBV3-1 (or the pseudogene TRBV3-2) and TRBJ2-5; possibly TRBD1 for D (5 bases). This CDR3 has 13 amino acids. In germline, CDR1 is LGHDT, CDR2 YNNKEL (reference sequence). Trimming stripped 2 bases from V and 5 bases from J, with 9 bases between. The chain's CDR3 is CASSQPGAETQYF. CDR3 DNA sequence: TGTGCCAGCAGCCAACCTGGGGCCGAGACCCAGTACTTC.